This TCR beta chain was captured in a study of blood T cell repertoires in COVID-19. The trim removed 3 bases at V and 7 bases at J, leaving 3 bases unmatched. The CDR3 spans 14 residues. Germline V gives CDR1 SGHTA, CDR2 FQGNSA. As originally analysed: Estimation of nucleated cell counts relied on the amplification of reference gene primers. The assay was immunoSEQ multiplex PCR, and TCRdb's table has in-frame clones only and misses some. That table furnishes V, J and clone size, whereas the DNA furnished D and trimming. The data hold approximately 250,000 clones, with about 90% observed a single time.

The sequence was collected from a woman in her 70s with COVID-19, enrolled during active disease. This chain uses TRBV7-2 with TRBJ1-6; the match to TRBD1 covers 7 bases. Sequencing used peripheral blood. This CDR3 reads CASSFGTANSPLHF. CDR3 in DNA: TGTGCCAGCAGCTTTGGGACAGCCAATTCACCCCTCCACTTT.